This T cell receptor beta chain came from a study of T cell clonality in common variable immunodeficiency. V was trimmed by 5 bases and J by 1 base, leaving 6 bases between them. Germline values: CDR1 SGHKS, CDR2 YYEKEE (reference sequence). The CDR3 is made up of 13 amino acids. This clone was picked up many times. Read coverage stops 3 residues before the CDR3 terminus; the germline J gene supplies the remainder. Control and CVID samples contributed equal amounts of genomic DNA. Repertoires were generated with immunoSEQ multiplex PCR, while TCRdb's copy carries only in-frame clones and drops some. The sample is made up of approximately 44,000 clones, none counted only once.

The chain recombines TRBV5-5 with TRBJ2-2; no clear D gene. The clonotype comes from a person aged 18 to 75 in good health. The source material was peripheral blood mononuclear cells. The CDR3: CASSFMNTGELFF. CDR3 DNA (partial): TGTGCCAGCAGTTTTATGAACACCGGGGAG.